Below, 15 T cell receptor beta chains from the same sample are listed, as sequenced in a study of tumor-infiltrating T cells and Merkel cell polyomavirus. Study-wide background: The study examined CD8+ T cells specific for the Merkel cell polyomavirus KLL epitope.

Every patient's tumor was robustly positive for Merkel cell polyomavirus Large T antigen on immunohistochemistry. Sequenced by immunoSEQ multiplex PCR; TCRdb stores in-frame clones only, minus some. Of 20,000 to 25,000 clones in the sample, roughly 85% are singletons; the top ten hold about 2.7%. What was sequenced was lymph node tissue. These receptors were obtained from a man aged 50 or older with Merkel cell carcinoma.

This chain joins TRBV4-1 and TRBJ2-3; 7 positions match TRBD1. V lost 4 bases to trimming and J lost 2 bases; unmatched junction nucleotides: 3. The germline gives CDR1 MGHRA, CDR2 YSYEKL. This CDR3 is built from 14 residues. In nucleotides, the CDR3 is TGCGCCAGCAGCCCGGGACAGTACACAGATACGCAGTATTTT. It yields the protein CASSPGQYTDTQYF.

The chain recombines TRBV7-8 with TRBJ2-7, with D possibly TRBD2 on 6 matching bases. Trimming stripped 5 bases from V and 2 bases from J, with 13 bases between. This CDR3 contains 14 residues. The germline CDR1 and CDR2 sequences are SGHVS and FQNEAQ. The CDR3 DNA reads as TGTGCCAGCAGCCTCCCGGGACTCGCCTACGAGCAGTACTTC. Translating gives CASSLPGLAYEQYF. Full variable domain (remainder filled in from reference TRBV7-8 and TRBJ2-7): GAGVSQSPRYKVAKRGQDVALRCDPISGHVSLFWYQQALGQGPEFLTYFQNEAQLDKSGLPSDRFFAERPEGSVSTLKIQRTQQEDSAVYLCASSLPGLAYEQYFGPGTRLTVT.

V is TRBV5-1 and J is TRBJ2-2, with 11 bases fitting TRBD2. Trimming removed 1 base from V and 6 bases from J; junction bases left unmatched: 2. CDR1 is SGHRS and CDR2 is YFSETQ in the germline V gene. CDR3 size: 15 residues. The CDR3 coding sequence is TGCGCCAGCAGCTTGTTACTAGCGGGAGCCGGGGAGCTGTTTTTT. Its protein product is CASSLLLAGAGELFF.

This chain joins TRBV7-2 and TRBJ1-2; D possibly corresponds to TRBD1 (6 bases). V lost 6 bases to trimming and J lost 7 bases, with 21 bases between them. The CDR3 runs to 15 residues. The germline gives CDR1 SGHTA, CDR2 FQGNSA. Here the CDR3 DNA reads TGTGCCAGCAGAACTAAGGGGCAGACAGGAGGTGGCTACACCTTC. Its translation: CASRTKGQTGGGYTF. The complete variable domain, with remaining parts taken from reference TRBV7-2 and TRBJ1-2, reads GAGVSQSPSNKVTEKGKDVELRCDPISGHTALYWYRQSLGQGLEFLIYFQGNSAPDKSGLPSDRFSAERTGGSVSTLTIQRTQQEDSAVYLCASRTKGQTGGGYTFGSGTRLTVV.

The V and J genes are TRBV19 and TRBJ2-3; 10 bases fit TRBD1. The CDR3 has 17 amino acids. Germline CDR1 reads LNHDA; CDR2 reads SQIVND (reference sequence). J gave up 1 base and V 0 bases, and 4 bases lay outside the gene matches. Here the CDR3 reads CASSIDQGTGGTDTQYF. The DNA of the CDR3 is TGTGCCAGTAGTATAGATCAGGGGACAGGGGGCACAGATACGCAGTATTTT.

The CDR3: CASSHPGGLVGDEQFF. The CDR3 nucleotides are TGTGCCAGCAGCCACCCGGGGGGGCTAGTAGGCGATGAGCAGTTCTTC. The chain recombines TRBV25-1 with TRBJ2-1; TRBD2 agrees at 8 bases. With 6 bases clipped from V and 8 bases from J, the junction kept 15 bases outside the gene matches. The CDR3 sequence is 16 residues long. The germline V gene has CDR1 MGHDK and CDR2 SYGVNS.

V is TRBV7-6 and J is TRBJ2-1; 8 bases fit TRBD2. V dropped 0 bases and J dropped 7; count of bases not matched to a gene: 11. This CDR3 comprises 17 residues. Germline loops: CDR1 SGHVS, CDR2 FNYEAQ. CDR3 in amino acids: CASSLANRLAIGNEQFF. The CDR3 DNA follows: TGTGCCAGCAGCTTAGCGAATCGACTAGCGATTGGGAATGAGCAGTTCTTC.

V is TRBV4-2 and J is TRBJ2-2; possible D gene TRBD1, 5 bases. This CDR3 comprises 18 residues. CDR1 LGHNA and CDR2 YNFKEQ come from the germline V gene. V lost 4 bases to trimming and J lost 1 base, with 19 bases between them. As DNA, the CDR3 is TGTGCCAGCAGCCCCATCGTTTTAGGACACCTGAACACCGGGGAGCTGTTTTTT. Amino acid sequence: CASSPIVLGHLNTGELFF.

Comment on this clone: The sample holds other DNA sequences that translate to the same CDR3. The J gene is TRBJ2-3, the V gene TRBV7-3, with 7 bases aligning to TRBD1. The germline gives CDR1 SGHTA, CDR2 FQGTGA. The CDR3 is 15 amino acids. Trimming took 0 bases from V and 2 from J; bases not matched to a gene: 2. This chain's CDR3 is CASSLTGGVTDTQYF. The CDR3 DNA is TGTGCCAGCAGCTTAACAGGGGGCGTCACAGATACGCAGTATTTT.

The gene calls are TRBV7-2 and TRBJ1-1; D not resolved. The CDR3 contains 14 residues. The germline V and J ends were trimmed by 5 bases and 3 bases, with 13 bases remaining between them. The germline CDR1 and CDR2 sequences are SGHTA and FQGNSA. In DNA form, the CDR3 reads TGTGCCAGCAGCACCCGACACCTGGACACTGAAGCTTTCTTT. This sequence encodes CASSTRHLDTEAFF.

V and J are TRBV10-2 and TRBJ1-5; the match to TRBD1 covers 8 bases. The germline CDR1 and CDR2 sequences are WSHSY and SAAADI. The CDR3 totals 15 residues. Losses at the gene ends were 6 bases for V and 1 base for J; bases not matched to a gene: 5. The CDR3 here is CASREQGGSNQPQHF. The CDR3 region has the DNA TGCGCCAGCAGAGAACAGGGGGGCAGCAATCAGCCCCAGCATTTT.

The chain employs TRBV28 and TRBJ1-3; perhaps TRBD1 as D (5 bases). The CDR3 is 14 amino acids. CDR1 is MDHEN, CDR2 SYDVKM, per germline. Trimming took 8 bases from V and 0 from J, leaving 11 bases between them. The CDR3 spells CASSGTPSGNTIYF. The CDR3 coding sequence is TGTGCCAGCTCCGGGACTCCCTCTGGAAACACCATATATTTT.

V is TRBV29-1 and J is TRBJ2-6; no firm D call. The CDR3 loop spans 16 amino acids. Germline assignment: CDR1 SQVTM and CDR2 ANQGSEA. V lost 4 bases and J lost 0, with 13 bases in between. The CDR3 spells CSVAPVHPSGANVLTF. Here the CDR3 DNA reads TGCAGCGTTGCTCCGGTCCACCCCTCTGGGGCCAACGTCCTGACTTTC.

This chain joins TRBV6-1 and TRBJ2-7; 7 positions agree with TRBD2. The CDR3 is 13 residues long. Trimming cost V 8 bases and J 4 bases; bases outside gene matches: 8. Germline CDR1 and CDR2: MNHNS and SASEGT. The CDR3 loop is CASGRESLYEQYF. As DNA, the CDR3 is TGTGCCAGCGGGCGGGAGTCCCTGTACGAGCAGTACTTC.

A few counts support this clone. V is TRBV19 and J is TRBJ2-5, with 10 bases lining up with TRBD2. The trim removed 6 bases at V and 4 bases at J, leaving 2 bases unmatched. CDR1 is LNHDA and CDR2 is SQIVND in the germline V gene (reference sequence). The CDR3 is made up of 13 amino acids. The CDR3 nucleotides are TGTGCCAGTAGATTAGCGGGGGGAGAGACCCAGTACTTC. It is translated as CASRLAGGETQYF.